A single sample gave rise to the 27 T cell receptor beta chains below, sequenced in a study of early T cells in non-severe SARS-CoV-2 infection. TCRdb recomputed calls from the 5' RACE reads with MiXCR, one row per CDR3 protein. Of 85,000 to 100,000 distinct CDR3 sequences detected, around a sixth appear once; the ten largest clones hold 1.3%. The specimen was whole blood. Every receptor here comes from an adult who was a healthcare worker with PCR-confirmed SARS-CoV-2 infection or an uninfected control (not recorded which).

This CDR3 reads CASSTGQGARHGYTF. CDR3 DNA sequence: TGTGCCAGCAGTACCGGACAGGGGGCGCGACATGGCTACACCTTC. The chain links TRBV5-4 to TRBJ1-2; 11 nucleotides match TRBD1. Per the germline V gene, CDR1 is SGHNT and CDR2 is YYREEE (reference sequence). The CDR3 sequence is 15 residues long. J gave up 6 bases and V 5 bases, and 9 bases lay outside the gene matches.

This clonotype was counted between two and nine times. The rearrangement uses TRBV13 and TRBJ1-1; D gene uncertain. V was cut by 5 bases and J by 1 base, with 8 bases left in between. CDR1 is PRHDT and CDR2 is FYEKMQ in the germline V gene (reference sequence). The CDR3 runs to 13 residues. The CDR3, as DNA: TGTGCCAGCAGCACATCAGAGAACACTGAAGCTTTCTTT. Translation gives CASSTSENTEAFF. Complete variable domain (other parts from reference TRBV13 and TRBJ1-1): AAGVIQSPRHLIKEKRETATLKCYPIPRHDTVYWYQQGPGQDPQFLISFYEKMQSDKGSIPDRFSAQQFSDYHSELNMSSLELGDSALYFCASSTSENTEAFFGQGTRLTVV.

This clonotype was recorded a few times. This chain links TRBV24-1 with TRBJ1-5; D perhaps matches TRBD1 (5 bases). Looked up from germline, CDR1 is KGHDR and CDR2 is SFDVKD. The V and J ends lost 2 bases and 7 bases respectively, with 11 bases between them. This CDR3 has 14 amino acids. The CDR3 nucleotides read TGTGCCACCAGTGATTCTAGGGACGGGCAGCCCCAGCATTTT. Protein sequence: CATSDSRDGQPQHF.

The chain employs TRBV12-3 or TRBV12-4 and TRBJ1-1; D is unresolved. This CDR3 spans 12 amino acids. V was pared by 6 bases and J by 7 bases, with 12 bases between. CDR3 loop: CASSPSWGEAFF. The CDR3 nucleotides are TGTGCCAGCAGCCCCTCATGGGGTGAAGCTTTCTTT.

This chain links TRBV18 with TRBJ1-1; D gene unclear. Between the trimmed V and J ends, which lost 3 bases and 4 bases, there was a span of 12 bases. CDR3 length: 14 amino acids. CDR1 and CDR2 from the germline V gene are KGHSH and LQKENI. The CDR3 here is CASSPRSTGTEAFF. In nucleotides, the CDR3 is TGTGCCAGCTCACCCCGGTCGACGGGCACTGAAGCTTTCTTT.

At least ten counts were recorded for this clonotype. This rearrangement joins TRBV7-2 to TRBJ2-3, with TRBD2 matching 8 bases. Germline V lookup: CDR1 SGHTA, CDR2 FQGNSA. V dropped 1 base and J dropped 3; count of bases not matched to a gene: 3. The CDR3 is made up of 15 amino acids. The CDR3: CASSLVAGTTDTQYF. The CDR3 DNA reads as TGTGCCAGCAGCTTAGTAGCGGGGACAACAGATACGCAGTATTTT.

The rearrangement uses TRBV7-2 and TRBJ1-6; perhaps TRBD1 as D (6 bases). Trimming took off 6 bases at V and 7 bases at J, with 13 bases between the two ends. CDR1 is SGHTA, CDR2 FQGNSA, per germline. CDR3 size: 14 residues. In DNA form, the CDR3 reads TGTGCCAGCAGATACGGACAGCAAAATTCACCCCTCCACTTT. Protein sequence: CASRYGQQNSPLHF.

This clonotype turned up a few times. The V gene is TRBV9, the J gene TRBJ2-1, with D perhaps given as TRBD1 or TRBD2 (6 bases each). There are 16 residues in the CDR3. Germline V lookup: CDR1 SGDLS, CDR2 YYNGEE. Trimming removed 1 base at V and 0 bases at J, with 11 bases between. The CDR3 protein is CASSVWGASSYNEQFF. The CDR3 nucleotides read TGTGCCAGCAGCGTATGGGGGGCCAGCTCCTACAATGAGCAGTTCTTC.

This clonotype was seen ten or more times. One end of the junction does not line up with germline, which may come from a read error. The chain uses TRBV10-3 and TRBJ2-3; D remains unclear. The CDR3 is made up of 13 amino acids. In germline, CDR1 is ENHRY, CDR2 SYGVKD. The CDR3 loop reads CAITETSTDTQYF. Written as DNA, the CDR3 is TGTGCCATCACTGAGACTAGCACAGATACGCAGTATTTT.

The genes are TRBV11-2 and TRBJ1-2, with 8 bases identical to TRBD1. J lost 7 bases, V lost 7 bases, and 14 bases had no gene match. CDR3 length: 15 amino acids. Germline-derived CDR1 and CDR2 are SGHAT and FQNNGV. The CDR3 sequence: CASTPSQGAPRGYTF. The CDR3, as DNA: TGTGCCAGCACCCCCTCCCAGGGGGCCCCCCGTGGCTACACCTTC.

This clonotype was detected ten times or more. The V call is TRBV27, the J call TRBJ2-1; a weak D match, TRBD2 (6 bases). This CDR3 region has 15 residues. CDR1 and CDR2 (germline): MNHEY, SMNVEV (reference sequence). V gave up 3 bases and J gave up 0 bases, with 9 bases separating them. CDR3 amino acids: CASSFAGSSYNEQFF. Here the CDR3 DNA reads TGTGCCAGCAGTTTTGCGGGGAGCTCCTACAATGAGCAGTTCTTC.

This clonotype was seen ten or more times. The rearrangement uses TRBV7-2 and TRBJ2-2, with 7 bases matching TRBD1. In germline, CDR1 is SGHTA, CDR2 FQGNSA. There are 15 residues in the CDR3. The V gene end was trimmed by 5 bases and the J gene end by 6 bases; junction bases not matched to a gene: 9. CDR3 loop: CASSPRQGHSGELFF. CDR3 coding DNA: TGTGCCAGCAGCCCCCGACAGGGTCATTCCGGGGAGCTGTTTTTT. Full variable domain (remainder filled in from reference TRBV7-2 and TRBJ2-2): GAGVSQSPSNKVTEKGKDVELRCDPISGHTALYWYRQSLGQGLEFLIYFQGNSAPDKSGLPSDRFSAERTGGSVSTLTIQRTQQEDSAVYLCASSPRQGHSGELFFGEGSRLTVL.

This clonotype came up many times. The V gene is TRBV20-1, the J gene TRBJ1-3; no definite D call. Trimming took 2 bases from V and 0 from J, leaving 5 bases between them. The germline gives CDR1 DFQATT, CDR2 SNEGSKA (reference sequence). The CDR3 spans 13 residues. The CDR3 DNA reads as TGCAGTGCTAGACCCCTCTCTGGAAACACCATATATTTT. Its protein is CSARPLSGNTIYF.

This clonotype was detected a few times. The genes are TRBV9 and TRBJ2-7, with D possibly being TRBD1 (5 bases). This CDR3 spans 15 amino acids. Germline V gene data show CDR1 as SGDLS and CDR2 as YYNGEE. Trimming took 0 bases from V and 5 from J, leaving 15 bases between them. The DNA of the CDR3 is TGTGCCAGCAGCGTAGGTCCCTTAAAGGGGAACGAGCAGTACTTC. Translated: CASSVGPLKGNEQYF.

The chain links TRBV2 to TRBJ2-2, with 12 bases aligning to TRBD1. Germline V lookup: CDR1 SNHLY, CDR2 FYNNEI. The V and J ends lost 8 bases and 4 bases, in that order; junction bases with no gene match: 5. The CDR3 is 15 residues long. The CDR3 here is CASGGQGASTGELFF. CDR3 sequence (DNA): TGTGCCAGCGGGGGACAGGGGGCGAGCACCGGGGAGCTGTTTTTT.

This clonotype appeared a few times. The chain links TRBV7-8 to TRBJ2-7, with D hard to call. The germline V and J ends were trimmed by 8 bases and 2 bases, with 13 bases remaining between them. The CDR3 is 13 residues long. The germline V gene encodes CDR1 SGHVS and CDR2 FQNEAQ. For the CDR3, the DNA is TGTGCCAGCGGACCCAGGCTAGCCTACGAGCAGTACTTC. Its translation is CASGPRLAYEQYF.

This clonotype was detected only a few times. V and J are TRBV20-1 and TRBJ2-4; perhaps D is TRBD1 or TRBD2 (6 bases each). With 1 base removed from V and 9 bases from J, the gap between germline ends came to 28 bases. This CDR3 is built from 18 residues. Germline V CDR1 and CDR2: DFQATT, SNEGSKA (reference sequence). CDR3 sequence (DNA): TGCAGTGCTAGAGGGGGGGCCACAGGCTCCCTCCAGGGTGGCATTCAGTACTTC. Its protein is CSARGGATGSLQGGIQYF.

CDR3 residues: CSAQTGNQPQHF. CDR3 DNA: TGCAGTGCTCAAACAGGAAATCAGCCCCAGCATTTT. The rearrangement links TRBV20-1 to TRBJ1-5; D is perhaps TRBD1 (5 bases). Trimming stripped 5 bases from V and 4 bases from J, with 9 bases between. The germline gives CDR1 DFQATT, CDR2 SNEGSKA (reference sequence). The CDR3 runs to 12 residues.

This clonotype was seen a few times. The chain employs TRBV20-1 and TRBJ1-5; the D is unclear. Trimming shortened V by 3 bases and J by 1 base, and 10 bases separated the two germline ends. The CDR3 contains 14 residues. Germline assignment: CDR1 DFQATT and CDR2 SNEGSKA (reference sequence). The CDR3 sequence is CSARDGTSNQPQHF. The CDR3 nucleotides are TGCAGTGCTAGGGATGGTACGAGCAATCAGCCCCAGCATTTT.

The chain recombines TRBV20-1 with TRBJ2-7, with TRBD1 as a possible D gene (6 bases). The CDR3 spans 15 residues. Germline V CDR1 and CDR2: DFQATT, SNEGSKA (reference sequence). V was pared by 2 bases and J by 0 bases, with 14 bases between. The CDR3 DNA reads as TGCAGTGCTAGATACAACAGGGAATTCTCCTACGAGCAGTACTTC. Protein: CSARYNREFSYEQYF.

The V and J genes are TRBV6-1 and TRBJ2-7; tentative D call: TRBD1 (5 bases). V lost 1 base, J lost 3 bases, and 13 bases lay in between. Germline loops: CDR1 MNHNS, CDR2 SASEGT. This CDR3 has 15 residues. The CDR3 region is CASSEGSGWFYEQYF. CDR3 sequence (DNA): TGTGCCAGCAGTGAAGGTTCAGGGTGGTTCTACGAGCAGTACTTC.

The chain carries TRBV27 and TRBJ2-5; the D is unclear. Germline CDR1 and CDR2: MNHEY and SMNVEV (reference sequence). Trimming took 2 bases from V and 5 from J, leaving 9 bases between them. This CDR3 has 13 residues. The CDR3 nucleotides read TGTGCCAGCAGTTTAGTGCAAGGGGAGACCCAGTACTTC. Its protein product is CASSLVQGETQYF.

In DNA form, the CDR3 reads TGCGCCAGCAGCCCCCGAGGGAGACCTAGCACAGATACGCAGTATTTT. Translating gives CASSPRGRPSTDTQYF. This chain links TRBV5-1 with TRBJ2-3; perhaps TRBD2 as D (5 bases). The ends were cut back, 4 bases at V and 0 bases at J, with 15 bases in the middle. The CDR3 loop spans 16 amino acids. Germline CDR1 SGHRS, CDR2 YFSETQ.

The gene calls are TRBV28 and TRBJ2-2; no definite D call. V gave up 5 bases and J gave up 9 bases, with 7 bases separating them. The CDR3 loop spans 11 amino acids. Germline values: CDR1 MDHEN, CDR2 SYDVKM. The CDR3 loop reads CASSGPRELFF. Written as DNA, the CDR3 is TGTGCCAGCAGTGGACCCCGGGAGCTGTTTTTT.

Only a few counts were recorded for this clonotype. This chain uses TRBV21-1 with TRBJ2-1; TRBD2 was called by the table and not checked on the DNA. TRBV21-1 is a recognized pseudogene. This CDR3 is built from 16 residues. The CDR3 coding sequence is TGTGCCAGCAGCAAGCCCAGGACTAGCGGGAGCAATGAGCAGTTCTTC. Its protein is CASSKPRTSGSNEQFF.

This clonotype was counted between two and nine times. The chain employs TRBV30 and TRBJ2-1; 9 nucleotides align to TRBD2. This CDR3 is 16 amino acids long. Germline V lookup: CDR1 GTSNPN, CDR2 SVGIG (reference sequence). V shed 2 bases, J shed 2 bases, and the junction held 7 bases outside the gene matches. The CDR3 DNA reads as TGTGCCTGGAGTTCCCTCGCTAGCGGGGCCTACAATGAGCAGTTCTTC. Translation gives CAWSSLASGAYNEQFF. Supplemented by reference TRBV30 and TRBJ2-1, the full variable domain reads SQTIHQWPATLVQPVGSPLSLECTVEGTSNPNLYWYRQAAGRGLQLLFYSVGIGQISSEVPQNLSASRPQDRQFILSSKKLLLSDSGFYLCAWSSLASGAYNEQFFGPGTRLTVL.

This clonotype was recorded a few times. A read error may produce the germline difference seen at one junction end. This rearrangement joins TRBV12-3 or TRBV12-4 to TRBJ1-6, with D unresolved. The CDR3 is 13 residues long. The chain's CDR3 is CASSPRYSSPLHF. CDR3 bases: TGTGCCAGCAGTCCTAGGTATAGTTCACCCCTCCACTTT.